The 19 T cell receptor beta chains in this list originate from one sample, sequenced in a study of shared clonotypes between healthy human individuals. Clones were read by immunoSEQ multiplex PCR, and TCRdb kept only the in-frame ones, dropping some. This sample carries more than 850,000 clones, around three quarters of them seen once, and the ten largest clones take 0.5% to 0.6%. Sequenced: memory CD4+ T cells from PBMCs. As to subset: CD45RA-negative fraction. Receptors were obtained from a man aged 18-30 years in good health. Some clones in this sample may be carry-over from other donors' samples.

This clone appeared once. This chain joins TRBV9 and TRBJ2-1; weak D call: TRBD2 (5 bases). There are 15 residues in the CDR3. In germline, CDR1 is SGDLS, CDR2 YYNGEE. V was cut by 4 bases and J by 3 bases, with 14 bases left in between. CDR3 coding DNA: TGTGCCAGCAGCCCGCGGGTAGCGAGCTACAATGAGCAGTTCTTC. Amino acids: CASSPRVASYNEQFF.

The V call is TRBV5-6, the J call TRBJ1-2; 12 bases line up with TRBD1. The germline V gene encodes CDR1 SGHDT and CDR2 YYEEEE. The CDR3 consists of 15 residues. Losses at the gene ends were 4 bases for V and 8 bases for J; bases not matched to a gene: 9. CDR3 residues: CASSGGTGGLRGYTF. CDR3 sequence (DNA): TGTGCCAGCAGCGGCGGGACAGGGGGCCTCAGGGGCTACACCTTC.

This clone was detected only a few times. The chain joins TRBV5-1 to TRBJ2-5, with D maybe TRBD2 (6 bases). Per the germline V gene, CDR1 is SGHRS and CDR2 is YFSETQ. Trimming cost V 6 bases and J 2 bases, with 17 bases left between them. The CDR3 covers 15 residues. CDR3 residues: CASIPGGLLQETQYF. CDR3 in DNA: TGCGCCAGCATCCCCGGGGGACTTTTACAAGAGACCCAGTACTTC.

This chain uses TRBV30 with TRBJ1-4; a possible D gene is TRBD1 (5 bases). This CDR3 region has 13 residues. Per the germline V gene, CDR1 is GTSNPN and CDR2 is SVGIG (reference sequence). Trimming removed 4 bases at V and 8 bases at J, with 14 bases between. The CDR3 protein is CAWTGTSGEKLFF. The CDR3 region has the DNA TGTGCCTGGACCGGGACCTCTGGGGAAAAACTGTTTTTT.

V usage is TRBV5-1 and J usage is TRBJ2-3; 10 bases match TRBD2. Trimming took 4 bases from V and 2 from J; bases not matched to a gene: 7. CDR1 is SGHRS and CDR2 is YFSETQ in the germline V gene. The CDR3 consists of 16 residues. The CDR3 DNA is TGCGCCAGCAGCATAGGACTAGCGGAGAACACAGATACGCAGTATTTT. The encoded protein is CASSIGLAENTDTQYF. The full variable domain, with the rest looked up from reference TRBV5-1 and TRBJ2-3, is KAGVTQTPRYLIKTRGQQVTLSCSPISGHRSVSWYQQTPGQGLQFLFEYFSETQRNKGNFPGRFSGRQFSNSRSEMNVSTLELGDSALYLCASSIGLAENTDTQYFGPGTRLTVL.

This clone was counted once. A read error may account for a junction end that differs from germline. The chain couples TRBV2 to TRBJ1-2; no clear D. The CDR3 spans 12 residues. CDR1 is SNHLY, CDR2 FYNNEI, per germline. This CDR3 reads CASSEVSGVGVF. The CDR3 DNA is TGTGCCAGCAGTGAAGTCTCCGGTGTCGGGGTCTTC.

This sequence joins TRBV15 and TRBJ2-2; 9 nucleotides line up with TRBD2. With V trimmed by 0 bases and J by 6 bases, 2 bases remained unmatched. From germline, CDR1 is LNHNV and CDR2 YYDKDF (reference sequence). The CDR3 extends over 15 amino acids. Here the CDR3 reads CATSRETSGSGELFF. CDR3 sequence (DNA): TGTGCCACCAGCAGAGAGACTAGCGGCTCCGGGGAGCTGTTTTTT. The variable domain in full, with the rest retrieved from reference TRBV15 and TRBJ2-2, is DAMVIQNPRYQVTQFGKPVTLSCSQTLNHNVMYWYQQKSSQAPKLLFHYYDKDFNNEADTPDNFQSRRPNTSFCFLDIRSPGLGDTAMYLCATSRETSGSGELFFGEGSRLTVL.

The gene calls are TRBV11-3 and TRBJ2-2, with a weak D call TRBD2 (5 bases). There are 17 residues in the CDR3. With 0 bases removed from V and 1 base from J, the gap between germline ends came to 12 bases. Per the germline V gene, CDR1 is SGHNT and CDR2 is YENEEA. The CDR3 sequence: CASSLDLVGENTGELFF. DNA for the CDR3: TGTGCCAGCAGCTTAGATCTAGTGGGAGAGAACACCGGGGAGCTGTTTTTT.

The chain joins TRBV6-5 to TRBJ1-2; D ambiguous. Trimming took off 6 bases at V and 2 bases at J, with 13 bases between the two ends. CDR1 is MNHEY, CDR2 SVGAGI, per germline. The CDR3 sequence is 14 residues long. CDR3: CASSRLSLNYGYTF. In nucleotides, the CDR3 is TGTGCCAGCAGCCGCCTTAGTCTCAACTATGGCTACACCTTC.

About this clone: At the DNA level, this CDR3 is encoded by other sequences in the same sample as well. The genes are TRBV9 and TRBJ2-2; no definite D call. The germline V gene encodes CDR1 SGDLS and CDR2 YYNGEE. The CDR3 contains 14 residues. V lost 3 bases, J lost 5 bases, and 11 bases lay in between. CDR3 in amino acids: CASSAQSGTGELFF. CDR3 sequence (DNA): TGTGCCAGCAGCGCTCAAAGTGGGACCGGGGAGCTGTTTTTT. Combining the CDR3 with reference TRBV9 and TRBJ2-2 gives the whole variable domain DSGVTQTPKHLITATGQRVTLRCSPRSGDLSVYWYQQSLDQGLQFLIQYYNGEERAKGNILERFSAQQFPDLHSELNLSSLELGDSALYFCASSAQSGTGELFFGEGSRLTVL.

The chain uses TRBV5-1 and TRBJ2-5; D unclear. Germline-derived CDR1 and CDR2 are SGHRS and YFSETQ. The CDR3 runs 14 residues. Trimming left V 3 bases short and J 5 bases short, with 14 bases between. The CDR3: CASSWIGPRETQYF. The CDR3, as DNA: TGCGCCAGCAGCTGGATAGGCCCTCGGGAGACCCAGTACTTC.

This clone was counted between two and nine times. The chain carries TRBV9 and TRBJ1-1; D gene ambiguous. Trimming took 1 base from V and 1 from J, leaving 8 bases between them. Germline CDR1 is SGDLS and CDR2 is YYNGEE. The CDR3 totals 14 residues. CDR3 sequence (DNA): TGTGCCAGCAGCGTAACGACCGAGAACACTGAAGCTTTCTTT. Protein product: CASSVTTENTEAFF.

This chain connects TRBV5-1 to TRBJ2-1; D not resolved. The CDR3 covers 16 residues. Germline V gene data show CDR1 as SGHRS and CDR2 as YFSETQ. Trimming removed 3 bases from V and 0 bases from J, with 13 bases in between. CDR3 nucleotide sequence: TGCGCCAGCAGCTCCCCTGACGGATACTCCTACAATGAGCAGTTCTTC. Encoded protein: CASSSPDGYSYNEQFF.

The chain recombines TRBV5-1 with TRBJ1-1; unclear D gene. The V gene's germline CDR1 is SGHRS and CDR2 YFSETQ. The ends were cut back, 0 bases at V and 2 bases at J, with 11 bases in the middle. CDR3 length: 15 residues. The CDR3 loop reads CASSLVGSSNTEAFF. CDR3 DNA: TGCGCCAGCAGCTTGGTTGGCAGCTCCAACACTGAAGCTTTCTTT. The variable domain in full, completed from reference TRBV5-1 and TRBJ1-1, reads KAGVTQTPRYLIKTRGQQVTLSCSPISGHRSVSWYQQTPGQGLQFLFEYFSETQRNKGNFPGRFSGRQFSNSRSEMNVSTLELGDSALYLCASSLVGSSNTEAFFGQGTRLTVV.

V gene TRBV28 combines with J gene TRBJ2-7, with 7 bases that match TRBD1. The CDR3 has 13 amino acids. Germline lookup yields CDR1 MDHEN and CDR2 SYDVKM. V was pared by 6 bases and J by 6 bases, with 8 bases of the junction left unmatched. The CDR3 sequence is CASRDRVDGEQYF. The CDR3 coding sequence is TGTGCCAGCAGAGACAGGGTAGACGGCGAGCAGTACTTC.

There are many counts of this clone. The chain couples TRBV5-1 to TRBJ1-1; D possibly corresponds to TRBD1 (5 bases). The CDR3 sequence is 15 residues long. Germline loops: CDR1 SGHRS, CDR2 YFSETQ. Deletions cut 4 bases from V and 1 base from J, with 14 bases between. The CDR3 loop is CASSRLGGRNTEAFF. CDR3 coding DNA: TGCGCCAGCAGCCGTTTGGGGGGGAGGAACACTGAAGCTTTCTTT.

This sequence joins TRBV18 and TRBJ1-2; tentative D call: TRBD1 (6 bases). Germline CDR1 and CDR2: KGHSH and LQKENI. The CDR3 totals 13 residues. V lost 2 bases to trimming and J lost 8 bases, with 12 bases between them. The CDR3 loop reads CASSPSRGDGYTF. DNA of the CDR3: TGTGCCAGCTCACCATCCAGGGGAGACGGCTACACCTTC. Full variable domain (missing parts from reference TRBV18 and TRBJ1-2): NAGVMQNPRHLVRRRGQEARLRCSPMKGHSHVYWYRQLPEEGLKFMVYLQKENIIDESGMPKERFSAEFPKEGPSILRIQQVVRGDSAAYFCASSPSRGDGYTFGSGTRLTVV.

This clone was recorded a few times. The chain has TRBV7-9 and TRBJ1-4; D unresolved. The CDR3 loop spans 14 amino acids. V was pared by 3 bases and J by 6 bases, with 11 bases between. CDR1 and CDR2 from the germline V gene are SEHNR and FQNEAQ (reference sequence). CDR3 sequence: CASSFLGLDEKLFF. CDR3 bases: TGTGCCAGCAGCTTCTTAGGGTTGGATGAAAAACTGTTTTTT. Together with reference TRBV7-9 and TRBJ1-4, the CDR3 gives the full variable domain: DTGVSQNPRHKITKRGQNVTFRCDPISEHNRLYWYRQTLGQGPEFLTYFQNEAQLEKSRLLSDRFSAERPKGSFSTLEIQRTEQGDSAMYLCASSFLGLDEKLFFGSGTQLSVL.

The chain uses TRBV2 and TRBJ1-3; D may be TRBD1 (6 bases). The CDR3 totals 15 residues. The V end was cut by 7 bases, the J end by 2 bases, with 15 bases between. Germline V gives CDR1 SNHLY, CDR2 FYNNEI. The CDR3 region is CASTTSTGPGNTIYF. The CDR3 coding sequence is TGTGCCAGCACTACGAGCACAGGGCCTGGAAACACCATATATTTT.